Sequencing of this T cell receptor beta chain was carried out in a study of STAT5B mutations in CD4+ large granular lymphocyte leukemia. Study background: Healthy donors showed HLA-associated enrichment of the CDR3 'QG' motif. General study results and limits: Patient CD4-sorted repertoires stayed more clonal than healthy ones after leukemic-clone removal.

V lost 5 bases and J lost 2; bases outside the gene matches: 5. Germline loops: CDR1 MNHEY, CDR2 SMNVEV (reference sequence). The CDR3 length is 14 residues. About this clone itself: The antigen remains unidentified.

Original methodology: A productive frequency of 2.59 x 10-5 was the lowest detectable. Generated by immunoSEQ multiplex PCR, the TCRdb table keeps only in-frame clones and is missing some. The V and J calls and clone size come from that table; D and trimming were worked out from the DNA. Counted here are over 45,000 clones, roughly three quarters occurring once; the ten biggest clones make up less than 2%. This sequence was found in a human donor in good health. Sequencing was carried out using CD4+ T cells from blood buffy coats. V is TRBV27 and J is TRBJ2-7; 8 nucleotides match TRBD1. The CDR3 DNA sequence: TGTGCCAGCAGTCCCTGGGACAGGCCCTACGAGCAGTACTTC. Amino acids: CASSPWDRPYEQYF.